This is a list of T cell receptor beta chains from one sample in a study of T cells in localized non-small cell lung cancer. Profiling relied on immunoSEQ multiplex PCR, and the TCRdb table lists in-frame clones only, not all of them. The profile covers 78,000 or so clones, with 80% to 90% appearing a single time and about 2.7% taken by the ten largest. The sample consisted of peripheral blood, taken before any cancer treatment. These receptors were collected from a man aged 35 to 70 with stage I lung adenocarcinoma. Both conserved end residues are part of each CDR3. The order of the fields is J gene, V gene, D gene, clone size, CDR3 length, CDR3 DNA, CDR3 protein. D genes are given only for firm matches. Clone size is stated in some rows and not others, as once, few, many or a class when expanded.

j_gene: TRBJ2-2
v_gene: TRBV10-3
d_gene: TRBD2
abundance: .
len: 16
CDR3nt: TGTGCCATCAGTGAGTTACTAGCGGGAGTCACCGGGGAGCTGTTTTTT
CDR3aa: CAISELLAGVTGELFF

j_gene: TRBJ2-7
v_gene: TRBV7-9
d_gene: .
abundance: .
len: 12
CDR3nt: TGTGCCAGCAGCTTAGAACGAGGGGAGCAGTACTTC
CDR3aa: CASSLERGEQYF

j_gene: TRBJ1-1
v_gene: TRBV28
d_gene: .
abundance: .
len: 20
CDR3nt: TGTGCCAGCAGTTTATCAGACTGGGCGAGGACAGTACCCCTGAACACTGAAGCTTTCTTT
CDR3aa: CASSLSDWARTVPLNTEAFF

j_gene: TRBJ2-6
v_gene: TRBV7-2
d_gene: TRBD1
abundance: .
len: 16
CDR3nt: TGTGCCAGCAGCCCAGGGACAGGGCGTCGGGCCAACGTCCTGACTTTC
CDR3aa: CASSPGTGRRANVLTF

j_gene: TRBJ2-5
v_gene: TRBV7-2
d_gene: .
abundance: once
len: 13
CDR3nt: TGTGCCAGCAGCTACGCGGGGGCTGAGACCCAGTACTTC
CDR3aa: CASSYAGAETQYF

j_gene: TRBJ2-3
v_gene: TRBV2
d_gene: .
abundance: .
len: 14
CDR3nt: TGTGCCAGCACCCCAGGGCCTAGCACAGATACGCAGTATTTT
CDR3aa: CASTPGPSTDTQYF

j_gene: TRBJ2-7
v_gene: TRBV11-2
d_gene: TRBD2
abundance: once
len: 15
CDR3nt: TGTGCCAGCAGACCTATTAGCGGGAGGCCCTACGAGCAGTACTTC
CDR3aa: CASRPISGRPYEQYF

j_gene: TRBJ2-2
v_gene: TRBV14
d_gene: .
abundance: .
len: 17
CDR3nt: TGTGCCAGCAGCCAAGGGACAGTCGGACGTAGGGCCGGGGAGCTGTTTTTT
CDR3aa: CASSQGTVGRRAGELFF

j_gene: TRBJ2-7
v_gene: TRBV6-5
d_gene: .
abundance: .
len: 14
CDR3nt: TGTGCCAGCAGCACCCGGGACCGGGCCTACGAGCAGTACTTC
CDR3aa: CASSTRDRAYEQYF

j_gene: TRBJ2-7
v_gene: TRBV18
d_gene: TRBD1
abundance: .
len: 16
CDR3nt: TGTGCCAGCTCACCCCGGGGACAGGGTCCCTCCTACGAGCAGTACTTC
CDR3aa: CASSPRGQGPSYEQYF

j_gene: TRBJ2-5
v_gene: TRBV11-3
d_gene: .
abundance: few
len: 13
CDR3nt: TGTGCCAGCAGCCTGGACAGTAAAGAGACCCAGTACTTC
CDR3aa: CASSLDSKETQYF

j_gene: TRBJ1-1
v_gene: TRBV7-2
d_gene: TRBD1
abundance: .
len: 13
CDR3nt: TGTGCCAGCAGTCCTACAGGGGACACTGAAGCTTTCTTT
CDR3aa: CASSPTGDTEAFF

j_gene: TRBJ1-5
v_gene: TRBV7-2
d_gene: TRBD1
abundance: .
len: 18
CDR3nt: TGTGCCAGCAGCCGGAGGGGGTGGCAGGGGGGGAGCAATCAGCCCCAGCATTTT
CDR3aa: CASSRRGWQGGSNQPQHF